Listed below are T cell receptor beta chains from one sample, sequenced in a study of CD8 T cells in ankylosing spondylitis. MiXCR, run by TCRdb on the 5' RACE reads, gives a single entry per CDR3 protein. The repertoire consists of 30,000 to 45,000 distinct CDR3 sequences, with about 15% occurring once and the leading ten covering 45%. The specimen was blood. The receptor source for this set is a male donor with ankylosing spondylitis or in good health (not recorded which). Both conserved end residues are part of each CDR3. Each record gives: D gene, J gene, clone size, V gene, CDR3 length, CDR3 DNA, CDR3 protein. A D gene is named only where the DNA matches it firmly. The listing skips clone size in some rows; elsewhere it reads once, few, many or a size class.

D gene: .; J gene: TRBJ1-5; clone size: .; V gene: TRBV7-8; CDR3 length: 12; CDR3 DNA: TGTGCCAGCAGCCCTCAAAATCAGCCCCAGCATTTT; CDR3 protein: CASSPQNQPQHF
D gene: .; J gene: TRBJ2-4; clone size: .; V gene: TRBV30; CDR3 length: 12; CDR3 DNA: TGTGCCGGGGTAATGGTAGGGGGGGCCTGGTACTTC; CDR3 protein: CAGVMVGGAWYF
D gene: .; J gene: TRBJ2-3; clone size: few; V gene: TRBV11-1; CDR3 length: 14; CDR3 DNA: TGTGCCAGCAGCTTAGGATCCGGGATGGATACGCAGTATTTT; CDR3 protein: CASSLGSGMDTQYF
D gene: .; J gene: TRBJ2-2; clone size: .; V gene: TRBV20-1; CDR3 length: 13; CDR3 DNA: TGCAGTGCTAGCGGGGGAAACACCGGGGAGCTGTTTTTT; CDR3 protein: CSASGGNTGELFF
D gene: TRBD2; J gene: TRBJ2-3; clone size: .; V gene: TRBV20-1; CDR3 length: 12; CDR3 DNA: TGCAGTGCTAGCGGGAGGCAAGATACGCAGTATTTT; CDR3 protein: CSASGRQDTQYF
D gene: TRBD1; J gene: TRBJ2-2; clone size: few; V gene: TRBV9; CDR3 length: 15; CDR3 DNA: TGTGCCAGCAGCGCAGGGGGTCAGTTCACCGGGGAGCTGTTTTTT; CDR3 protein: CASSAGGQFTGELFF
D gene: TRBD1; J gene: TRBJ2-5; clone size: few; V gene: TRBV5-1; CDR3 length: 14; CDR3 DNA: TGCGCCAGCAGCTGGGGACAGGGCAGGGAGACCCAGTACTTC; CDR3 protein: CASSWGQGRETQYF
D gene: .; J gene: TRBJ2-3; clone size: many; V gene: TRBV11-2; CDR3 length: 12; CDR3 DNA: TGTGCCAGCAGCTTAGGGGCAGATACGCAGTATTTT; CDR3 protein: CASSLGADTQYF
D gene: .; J gene: TRBJ1-4; clone size: .; V gene: TRBV7-2; CDR3 length: 14; CDR3 DNA: TGTGCCAGCAGCCCTCGACAGTTTAATGAAAAACTGTTTTTT; CDR3 protein: CASSPRQFNEKLFF
D gene: TRBD2; J gene: TRBJ2-1; clone size: many; V gene: TRBV5-1; CDR3 length: 16; CDR3 DNA: TGCGCCAGCAGCCTAGGACTAGCAAACTCCTACAATGAGCAGTTCTTC; CDR3 protein: CASSLGLANSYNEQFF
D gene: .; J gene: TRBJ1-2; clone size: few; V gene: TRBV12-3/TRBV12-4; CDR3 length: 14; CDR3 DNA: TGTGCCAGCAGTGGACCTGGGACCTTCTATGGCTACACCTTC; CDR3 protein: CASSGPGTFYGYTF
D gene: .; J gene: TRBJ1-4; clone size: .; V gene: TRBV29-1; CDR3 length: 13; CDR3 DNA: TGCAGCGTTGAGGGAGACTCGTCCGAAAAACTGTTTTTT; CDR3 protein: CSVEGDSSEKLFF
D gene: TRBD2; J gene: TRBJ2-1; clone size: few; V gene: TRBV12-3/TRBV12-4; CDR3 length: 15; CDR3 DNA: TGTGCCAGCAGCTCTAGCGGGGTCTCCTACAATGAGCAGTTCTTC; CDR3 protein: CASSSSGVSYNEQFF
D gene: .; J gene: TRBJ1-1; clone size: few; V gene: TRBV6-6; CDR3 length: 13; CDR3 DNA: TGTGCCAGCAGTTACGCCCCAAACACTGAAGCTTTCTTT; CDR3 protein: CASSYAPNTEAFF
D gene: TRBD1; J gene: TRBJ2-7; clone size: .; V gene: TRBV3-1; CDR3 length: 15; CDR3 DNA: TGTGCCAGCAGCAGAGGGACAGGGGATACCTACGAGCAGTACTTC; CDR3 protein: CASSRGTGDTYEQYF
D gene: .; J gene: TRBJ2-2; clone size: few; V gene: TRBV11-2; CDR3 length: 15; CDR3 DNA: TGTGCCAGCAGCTTAGCTAGGGCCAGAACCGGGGAGCTGTTTTTT; CDR3 protein: CASSLARARTGELFF
D gene: .; J gene: TRBJ2-1; clone size: .; V gene: TRBV5-5; CDR3 length: 12; CDR3 DNA: TGTGCCAGCAGCTGGGACTACAATGAGCAGTTCTTC; CDR3 protein: CASSWDYNEQFF
D gene: .; J gene: TRBJ1-4; clone size: .; V gene: TRBV21-1; CDR3 length: 16; CDR3 DNA: TGTGCCAGCAGCAAATTTTACGAACCAACTAATGAAAAACTGTTTTTT; CDR3 protein: CASSKFYEPTNEKLFF
D gene: TRBD1; J gene: TRBJ2-5; clone size: few; V gene: TRBV14; CDR3 length: 15; CDR3 DNA: TGTGCCAGCAGCCCAAGGGACAGGGCGAAAGAGACCCAGTACTTC; CDR3 protein: CASSPRDRAKETQYF
D gene: .; J gene: TRBJ1-1; clone size: .; V gene: TRBV15; CDR3 length: 12; CDR3 DNA: TGTGCCACCAGCTGGAGTGGAACTGAAGCTTTCTTT; CDR3 protein: CATSWSGTEAFF
D gene: .; J gene: TRBJ2-1; clone size: few; V gene: TRBV7-3; CDR3 length: 14; CDR3 DNA: TGTGCCAGCAGCTTAGGGCTCCCCGGGGGAGAGCAGTTCTTC; CDR3 protein: CASSLGLPGGEQFF
D gene: TRBD1; J gene: TRBJ2-7; clone size: .; V gene: TRBV27; CDR3 length: 15; CDR3 DNA: TGTGCCAGCAGCTTAAGGGGGCTTCGGTTCTACGAGCAGTACTTC; CDR3 protein: CASSLRGLRFYEQYF
D gene: .; J gene: TRBJ1-4; clone size: few; V gene: TRBV29-1; CDR3 length: 13; CDR3 DNA: TGCAGCGTTGAAGGGACAACTAATGAAAAACTGTTTTTT; CDR3 protein: CSVEGTTNEKLFF
D gene: TRBD1; J gene: TRBJ2-7; clone size: .; V gene: TRBV28; CDR3 length: 15; CDR3 DNA: TGTGCCAGCAGTTACCCAACCGGACAGGGTCACGAGCAGTACTTC; CDR3 protein: CASSYPTGQGHEQYF
D gene: .; J gene: TRBJ1-4; clone size: .; V gene: TRBV5-5; CDR3 length: 13; CDR3 DNA: TGTGCCAGCAGCGCCCTTCAGGGTGAAAAACTGTTTTTT; CDR3 protein: CASSALQGEKLFF
D gene: TRBD1; J gene: TRBJ2-6; clone size: few; V gene: TRBV5-1; CDR3 length: 18; CDR3 DNA: TGCGCCAGCGGCGGACAGGGTAATATCGACTCTGGGGCCAACGTCCTGACTTTC; CDR3 protein: CASGGQGNIDSGANVLTF
D gene: .; J gene: TRBJ2-3; clone size: few; V gene: TRBV10-2; CDR3 length: 13; CDR3 DNA: TGCGCCAGCAGTGAGACGAGCCCATATACGCAGTATTTT; CDR3 protein: CASSETSPYTQYF
D gene: .; J gene: TRBJ2-3; clone size: .; V gene: TRBV7-9; CDR3 length: 15; CDR3 DNA: TGTGCCAGCAGCTTAGCTCTGAGCAGCACAGATACGCAGTATTTT; CDR3 protein: CASSLALSSTDTQYF
D gene: TRBD1; J gene: TRBJ1-1; clone size: .; V gene: TRBV5-8; CDR3 length: 19; CDR3 DNA: TGTGCCAGCAGTCGTTCCAGAGGGACAGGGAGGGGCATGAACACTGAAGCTTTCTTT; CDR3 protein: CASSRSRGTGRGMNTEAFF
D gene: .; J gene: TRBJ1-1; clone size: .; V gene: TRBV7-3; CDR3 length: 13; CDR3 DNA: TGTGCCAGCAGCTTTGGGCCGGAAACTGAAGCTTTCTTT; CDR3 protein: CASSFGPETEAFF
D gene: .; J gene: TRBJ2-7; clone size: few; V gene: TRBV28; CDR3 length: 11; CDR3 DNA: TGTGCCACTGCGTACCCCTACGAGCAGTACTTC; CDR3 protein: CATAYPYEQYF
D gene: TRBD1; J gene: TRBJ1-5; clone size: many; V gene: TRBV7-2; CDR3 length: 16; CDR3 DNA: TGTGCCAGCAGCACAACAGGGGGATGGAGCAATCAGCCCCAGCATTTT; CDR3 protein: CASSTTGGWSNQPQHF
D gene: .; J gene: TRBJ2-1; clone size: .; V gene: TRBV6-2/TRBV6-3; CDR3 length: 15; CDR3 DNA: TGTGCCAGCAGTTATCTAGGCGGGGCCTACAATGAGCAGTTCTTC; CDR3 protein: CASSYLGGAYNEQFF
D gene: .; J gene: TRBJ1-5; clone size: few; V gene: TRBV20-1; CDR3 length: 13; CDR3 DNA: TGCAGTGCTAGAGATCGCTTTAATCAGCCCCAGCATTTT; CDR3 protein: CSARDRFNQPQHF
D gene: .; J gene: TRBJ2-4; clone size: .; V gene: TRBV18; CDR3 length: 15; CDR3 DNA: TGTGCCAGCTCACCAACAGCACAGGCCCGAAACATTCAGTACTTC; CDR3 protein: CASSPTAQARNIQYF
D gene: TRBD1; J gene: TRBJ2-7; clone size: few; V gene: TRBV7-2; CDR3 length: 16; CDR3 DNA: TGTGCCAGCAGCTTAAGGGGGCCCGGGATCCCCTACGAGCAGTACTTC; CDR3 protein: CASSLRGPGIPYEQYF
D gene: .; J gene: TRBJ2-2; clone size: .; V gene: TRBV6-2/TRBV6-3; CDR3 length: 16; CDR3 DNA: TGTGCCAGCACCCCTCAGGGGCTTTTTTCCACCGGGGAGCTGTTTTTT; CDR3 protein: CASTPQGLFSTGELFF
D gene: .; J gene: TRBJ1-3; clone size: .; V gene: TRBV5-1; CDR3 length: 16; CDR3 DNA: TGCGCCAGCAGCTTGGCACGGACAGTCAACGGAAACACCATATATTTT; CDR3 protein: CASSLARTVNGNTIYF
D gene: .; J gene: TRBJ1-4; clone size: .; V gene: TRBV6-2/TRBV6-3; CDR3 length: 16; CDR3 DNA: TGTGCCAGCAGTCCAACAGGAGTTGCAACTAATGAAAAACTGTTTTTT; CDR3 protein: CASSPTGVATNEKLFF
D gene: .; J gene: TRBJ2-2; clone size: .; V gene: TRBV18; CDR3 length: 13; CDR3 DNA: TGTGCCAGCTCACCGGTCATGGACGGGGAGCTGTTTTTT; CDR3 protein: CASSPVMDGELFF
D gene: TRBD2; J gene: TRBJ2-3; clone size: few; V gene: TRBV28; CDR3 length: 16; CDR3 DNA: TGTGCCAGCAGTCAAACTAGCGGGAGGGTACCAGATACGCAGTATTTT; CDR3 protein: CASSQTSGRVPDTQYF
D gene: TRBD1; J gene: TRBJ2-1; clone size: .; V gene: TRBV6-6; CDR3 length: 14; CDR3 DNA: TGTGCCAGCAGTTATAGGGACAGATACAATGAGCAGTTCTTC; CDR3 protein: CASSYRDRYNEQFF
D gene: .; J gene: TRBJ2-7; clone size: .; V gene: TRBV3-1; CDR3 length: 11; CDR3 DNA: TGTGCCAGCAGCCTAAAGGGCGAGCAGTACTTC; CDR3 protein: CASSLKGEQYF